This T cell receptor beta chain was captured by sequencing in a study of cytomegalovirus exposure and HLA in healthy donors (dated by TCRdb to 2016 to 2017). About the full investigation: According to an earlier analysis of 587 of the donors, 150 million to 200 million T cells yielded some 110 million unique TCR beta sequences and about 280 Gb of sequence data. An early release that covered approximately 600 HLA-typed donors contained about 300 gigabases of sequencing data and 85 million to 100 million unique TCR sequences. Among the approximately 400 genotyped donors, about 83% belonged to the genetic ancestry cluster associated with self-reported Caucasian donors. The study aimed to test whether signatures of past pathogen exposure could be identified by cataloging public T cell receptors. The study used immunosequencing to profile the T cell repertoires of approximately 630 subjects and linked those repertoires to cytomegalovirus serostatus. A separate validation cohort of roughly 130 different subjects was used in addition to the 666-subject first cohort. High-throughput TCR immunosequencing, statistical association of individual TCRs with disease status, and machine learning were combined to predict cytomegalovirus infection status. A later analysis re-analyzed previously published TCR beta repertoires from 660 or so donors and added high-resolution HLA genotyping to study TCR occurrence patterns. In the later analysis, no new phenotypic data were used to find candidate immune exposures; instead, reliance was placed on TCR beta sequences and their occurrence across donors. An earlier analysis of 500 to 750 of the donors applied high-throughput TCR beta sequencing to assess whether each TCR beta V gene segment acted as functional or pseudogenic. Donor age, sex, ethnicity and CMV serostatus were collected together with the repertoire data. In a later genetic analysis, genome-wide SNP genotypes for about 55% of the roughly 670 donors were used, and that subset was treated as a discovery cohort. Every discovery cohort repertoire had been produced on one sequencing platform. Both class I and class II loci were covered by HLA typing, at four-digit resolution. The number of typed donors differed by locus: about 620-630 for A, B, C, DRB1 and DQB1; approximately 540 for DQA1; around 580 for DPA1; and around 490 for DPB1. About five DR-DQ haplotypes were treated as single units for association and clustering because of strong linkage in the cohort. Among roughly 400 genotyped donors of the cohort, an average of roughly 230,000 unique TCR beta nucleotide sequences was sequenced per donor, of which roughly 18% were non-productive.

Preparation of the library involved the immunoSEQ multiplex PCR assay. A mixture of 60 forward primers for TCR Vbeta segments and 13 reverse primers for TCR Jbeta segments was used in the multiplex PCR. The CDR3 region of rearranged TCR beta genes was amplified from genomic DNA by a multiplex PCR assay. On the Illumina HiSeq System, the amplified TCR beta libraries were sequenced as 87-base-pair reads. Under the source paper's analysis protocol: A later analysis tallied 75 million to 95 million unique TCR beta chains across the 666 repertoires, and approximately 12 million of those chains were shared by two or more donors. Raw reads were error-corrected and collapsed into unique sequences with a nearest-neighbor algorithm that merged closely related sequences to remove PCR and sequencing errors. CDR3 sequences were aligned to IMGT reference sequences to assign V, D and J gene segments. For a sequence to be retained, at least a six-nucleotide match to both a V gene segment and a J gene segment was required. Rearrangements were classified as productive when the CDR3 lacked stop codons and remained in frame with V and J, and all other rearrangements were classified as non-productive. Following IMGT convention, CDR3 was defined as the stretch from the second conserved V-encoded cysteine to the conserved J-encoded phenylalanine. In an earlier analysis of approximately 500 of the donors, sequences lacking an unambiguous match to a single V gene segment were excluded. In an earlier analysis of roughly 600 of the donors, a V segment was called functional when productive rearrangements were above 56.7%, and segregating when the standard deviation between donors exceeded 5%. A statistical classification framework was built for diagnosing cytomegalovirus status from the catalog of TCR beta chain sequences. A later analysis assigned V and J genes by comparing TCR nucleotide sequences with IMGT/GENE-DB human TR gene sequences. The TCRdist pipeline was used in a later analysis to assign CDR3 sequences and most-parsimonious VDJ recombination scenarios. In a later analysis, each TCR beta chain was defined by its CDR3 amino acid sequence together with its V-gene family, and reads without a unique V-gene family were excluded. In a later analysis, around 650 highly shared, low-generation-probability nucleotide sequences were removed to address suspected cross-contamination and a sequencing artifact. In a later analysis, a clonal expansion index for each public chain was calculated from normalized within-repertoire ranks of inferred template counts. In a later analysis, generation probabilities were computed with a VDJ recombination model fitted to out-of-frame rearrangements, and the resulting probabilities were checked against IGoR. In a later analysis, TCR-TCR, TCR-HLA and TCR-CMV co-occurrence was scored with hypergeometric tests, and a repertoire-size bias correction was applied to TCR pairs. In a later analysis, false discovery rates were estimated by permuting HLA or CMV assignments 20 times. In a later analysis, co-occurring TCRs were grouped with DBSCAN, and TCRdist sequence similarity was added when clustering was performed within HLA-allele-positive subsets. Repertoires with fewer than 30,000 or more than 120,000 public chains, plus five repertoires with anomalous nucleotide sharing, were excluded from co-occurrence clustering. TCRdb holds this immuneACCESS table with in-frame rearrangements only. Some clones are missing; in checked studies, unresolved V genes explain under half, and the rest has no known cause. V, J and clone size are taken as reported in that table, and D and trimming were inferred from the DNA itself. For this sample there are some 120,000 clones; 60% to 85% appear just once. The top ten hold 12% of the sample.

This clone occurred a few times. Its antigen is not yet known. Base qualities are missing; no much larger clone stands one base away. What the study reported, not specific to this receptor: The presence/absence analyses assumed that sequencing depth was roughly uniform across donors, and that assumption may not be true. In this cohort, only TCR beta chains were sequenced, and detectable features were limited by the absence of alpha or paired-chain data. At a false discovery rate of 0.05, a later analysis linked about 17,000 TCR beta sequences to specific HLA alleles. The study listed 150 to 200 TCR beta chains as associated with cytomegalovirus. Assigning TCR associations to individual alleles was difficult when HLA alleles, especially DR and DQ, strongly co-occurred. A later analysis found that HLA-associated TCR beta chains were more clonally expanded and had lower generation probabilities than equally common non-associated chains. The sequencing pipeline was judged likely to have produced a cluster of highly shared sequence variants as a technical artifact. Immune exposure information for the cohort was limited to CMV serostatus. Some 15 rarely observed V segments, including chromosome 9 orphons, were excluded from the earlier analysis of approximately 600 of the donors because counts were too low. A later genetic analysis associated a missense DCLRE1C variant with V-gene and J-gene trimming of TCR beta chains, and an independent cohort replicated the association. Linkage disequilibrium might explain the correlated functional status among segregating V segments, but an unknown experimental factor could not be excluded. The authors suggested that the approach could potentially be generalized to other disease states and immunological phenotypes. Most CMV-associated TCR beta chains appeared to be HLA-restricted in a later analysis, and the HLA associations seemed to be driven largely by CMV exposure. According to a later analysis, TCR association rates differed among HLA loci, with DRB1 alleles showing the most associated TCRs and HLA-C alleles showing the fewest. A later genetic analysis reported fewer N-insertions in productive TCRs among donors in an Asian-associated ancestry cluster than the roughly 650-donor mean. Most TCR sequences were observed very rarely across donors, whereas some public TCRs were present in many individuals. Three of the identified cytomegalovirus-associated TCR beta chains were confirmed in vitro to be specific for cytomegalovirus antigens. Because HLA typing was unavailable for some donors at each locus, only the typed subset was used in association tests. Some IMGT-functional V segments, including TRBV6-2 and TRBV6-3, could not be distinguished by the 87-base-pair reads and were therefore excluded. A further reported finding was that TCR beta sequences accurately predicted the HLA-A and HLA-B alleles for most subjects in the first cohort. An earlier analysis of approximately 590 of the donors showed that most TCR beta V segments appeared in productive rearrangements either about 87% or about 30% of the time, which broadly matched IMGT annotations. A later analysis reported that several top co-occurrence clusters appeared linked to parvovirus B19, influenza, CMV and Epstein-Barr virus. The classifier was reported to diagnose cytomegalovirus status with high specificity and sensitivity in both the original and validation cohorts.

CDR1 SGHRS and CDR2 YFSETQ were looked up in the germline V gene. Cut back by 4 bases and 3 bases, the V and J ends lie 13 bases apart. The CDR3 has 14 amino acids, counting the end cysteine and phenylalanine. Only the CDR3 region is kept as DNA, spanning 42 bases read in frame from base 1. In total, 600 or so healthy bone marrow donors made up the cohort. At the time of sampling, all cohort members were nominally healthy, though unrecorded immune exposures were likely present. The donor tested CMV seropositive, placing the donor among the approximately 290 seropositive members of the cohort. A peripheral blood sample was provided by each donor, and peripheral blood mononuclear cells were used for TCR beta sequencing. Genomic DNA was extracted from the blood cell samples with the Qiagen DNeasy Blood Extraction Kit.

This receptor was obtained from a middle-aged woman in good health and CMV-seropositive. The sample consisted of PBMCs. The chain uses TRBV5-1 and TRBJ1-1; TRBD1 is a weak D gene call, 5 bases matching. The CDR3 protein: CASSRNAGYTEAFF. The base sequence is TGCGCCAGCAGCCGCAACGCAGGGTACACTGAAGCTTTCTTT.